This TCR beta chain was retrieved from a study of T cell responses to AZD1222 COVID-19 vaccine. This clone occurred a few times. Its antigen is not identified. The same CDR3 also results from other DNA sequences found in this sample. Study-level findings and limits: As reported, nearly half of all spike-specific TCRs target variant regions that are unmutated. No repertoire was sampled before or during the peak T cell response, only after it. Baseline seropositives among AZD1222 recipients totaled only 5 to 7.

Germline V CDR1 and CDR2: SGHTA, FQGNSA. The CDR3 contains 13 residues. V was shortened by 3 bases and J by 2 bases, with 7 bases between the two germline ends. Here immunoSEQ multiplex PCR was the method, and the copy in TCRdb shows in-frame clones only, minus some. There are over 150,000 clones in the sample; 85% to 90% occur only once, and about 4.3% lies in the top ten. This specimen consisted of peripheral blood, obtained 28 days after the second AZD1222 dose. V gene TRBV7-2 combines with J gene TRBJ1-1, with D hard to call. The receptor's source is an adult who received the AZD1222 COVID-19 vaccine. CDR3 bases: TGTGCCAGCAGCTTCGCAGAAAACACTGAAGCTTTCTTT. It yields the protein CASSFAENTEAFF.